This record concerns one TCR beta chain sequence. Its antigen is currently unknown. This nonspecific control used anti-CD3/anti-CD28 bead stimulation of CD4+ T cells. Sorting selected CD4+ T cells upregulating both CD40 ligand and CD69. For at least 4 years, plasma HIV-1 RNA was undetectable (<50 copies/mL). This sample is part of a study of persistence of HIV-infected CD4 T cells. The immunoSEQ assay was version 4, run in survey mode. Produced via immunoSEQ multiplex PCR; TCRdb's table is partial and in-frame only. The sample yields roughly 48,000 clones, 88% seen once. Specimen: CD4+ T cells sorted from PBMCs after roughly 19-hour stimulation, collected from a patient who received antiretroviral therapy. This TCR was recovered from an adult woman with HIV who was CMV-seropositive.

CDR3 DNA: TGCGCCAGCAGCTTGGGTGAGGAGAGGGGTTCCTACAATGAGCAGTTCTTC. This codes for CASSLGEERGSYNEQFF. The rearrangement links TRBV5-1 to TRBJ2-1; D tentatively fits TRBD1 or TRBD2 (5 bases each). Germline lookup yields CDR1 SGHRS and CDR2 YFSETQ. The CDR3 contains 17 residues. Trimming shortened V by 0 bases and J by 1 base, and 14 bases separated the two germline ends. The variable domain in full, with the rest retrieved from reference TRBV5-1 and TRBJ2-1, is KAGVTQTPRYLIKTRGQQVTLSCSPISGHRSVSWYQQTPGQGLQFLFEYFSETQRNKGNFPGRFSGRQFSNSRSEMNVSTLELGDSALYLCASSLGEERGSYNEQFFGPGTRLTVL.